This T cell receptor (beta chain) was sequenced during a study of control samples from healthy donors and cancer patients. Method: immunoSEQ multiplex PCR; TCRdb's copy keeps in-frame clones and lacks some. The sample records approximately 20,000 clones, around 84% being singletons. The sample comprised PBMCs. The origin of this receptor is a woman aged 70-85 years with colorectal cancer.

CDR3 in DNA: TGTGCCAGCAGCTTGATAGCGACAGATACGCAGTATTTT. Protein sequence: CASSLIATDTQYF. This chain joins TRBV11-3 and TRBJ2-3; D might be TRBD2 (5 bases). Germline V gene sequence: CDR1 SGHNT, CDR2 YENEEA. Trimming pared 3 bases from V and 3 bases from J, leaving 7 bases between. This CDR3 has 13 residues.